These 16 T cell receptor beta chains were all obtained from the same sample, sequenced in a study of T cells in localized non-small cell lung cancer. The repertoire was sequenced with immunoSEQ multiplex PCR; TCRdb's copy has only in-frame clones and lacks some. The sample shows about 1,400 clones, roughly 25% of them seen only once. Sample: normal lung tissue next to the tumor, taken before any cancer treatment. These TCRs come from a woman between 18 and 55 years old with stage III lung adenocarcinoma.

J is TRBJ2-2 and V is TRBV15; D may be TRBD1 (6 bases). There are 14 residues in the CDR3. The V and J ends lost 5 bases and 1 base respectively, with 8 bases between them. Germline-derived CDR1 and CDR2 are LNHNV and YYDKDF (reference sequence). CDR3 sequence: CATSLGGNTGELFF. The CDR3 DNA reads TGTGCCACCAGCCTAGGGGGGAACACCGGGGAGCTGTTTTTT.

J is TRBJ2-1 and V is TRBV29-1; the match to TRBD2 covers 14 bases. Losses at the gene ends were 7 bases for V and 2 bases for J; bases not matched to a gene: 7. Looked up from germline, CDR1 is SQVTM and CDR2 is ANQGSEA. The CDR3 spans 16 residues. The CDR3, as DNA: TGCAGCGCCAGGACTAGCGGGGGGCTCGCCTACAATGAGCAGTTCTTC. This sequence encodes CSARTSGGLAYNEQFF.

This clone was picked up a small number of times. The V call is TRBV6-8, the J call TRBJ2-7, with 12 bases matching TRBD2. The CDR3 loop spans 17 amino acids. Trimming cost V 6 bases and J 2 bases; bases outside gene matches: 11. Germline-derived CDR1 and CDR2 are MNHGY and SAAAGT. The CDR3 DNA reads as TGTGCCAGCAGCTGGGGCGCTAGCGGGGGGGCGACCTACGAGCAGTACTTC. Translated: CASSWGASGGATYEQYF.

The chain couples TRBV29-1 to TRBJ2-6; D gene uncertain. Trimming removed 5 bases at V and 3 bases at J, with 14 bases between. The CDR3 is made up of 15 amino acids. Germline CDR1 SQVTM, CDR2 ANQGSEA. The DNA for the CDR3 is TGCAGCGTTCGTCAGGTCTCTGGTGGGGCCAACGTCCTGACTTTC. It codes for CSVRQVSGGANVLTF.

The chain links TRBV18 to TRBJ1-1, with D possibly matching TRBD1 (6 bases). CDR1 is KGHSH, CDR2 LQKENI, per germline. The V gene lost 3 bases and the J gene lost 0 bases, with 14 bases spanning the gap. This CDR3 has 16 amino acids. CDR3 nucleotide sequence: TGTGCCAGCTCACCCCGGGGGCAGAGCATGAACACTGAAGCTTTCTTT. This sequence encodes CASSPRGQSMNTEAFF.

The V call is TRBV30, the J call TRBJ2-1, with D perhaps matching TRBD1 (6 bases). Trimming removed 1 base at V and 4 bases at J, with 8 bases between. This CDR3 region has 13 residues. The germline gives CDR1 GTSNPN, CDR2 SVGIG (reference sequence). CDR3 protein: CAWSAQGYNEQFF. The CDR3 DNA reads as TGTGCCTGGAGTGCCCAGGGGTACAATGAGCAGTTCTTC.

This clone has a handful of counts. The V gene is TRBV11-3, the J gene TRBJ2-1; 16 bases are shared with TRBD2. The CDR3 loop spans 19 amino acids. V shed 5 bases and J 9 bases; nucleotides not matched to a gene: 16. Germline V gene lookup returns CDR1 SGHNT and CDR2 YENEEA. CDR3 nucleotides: TGTGCCAGCAGCCGCTCCGGGACTAGCGGGGGGGCCGGTCTTAGTGAGCAGTTCTTC. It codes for CASSRSGTSGGAGLSEQFF.

The chain's CDR3 is CASSRLGVTYEQYF. The CDR3 DNA follows: TGTGCCAGTAGCCGTTTAGGGGTAACCTACGAGCAGTACTTC. The rearrangement joins TRBV19 to TRBJ2-7; tentatively, D is TRBD1 (5 bases). Between the trimmed V and J ends, which lost 6 bases and 2 bases, there was a span of 14 bases. Germline-derived CDR1 and CDR2 are LNHDA and SQIVND (reference sequence). CDR3 length: 14 residues.

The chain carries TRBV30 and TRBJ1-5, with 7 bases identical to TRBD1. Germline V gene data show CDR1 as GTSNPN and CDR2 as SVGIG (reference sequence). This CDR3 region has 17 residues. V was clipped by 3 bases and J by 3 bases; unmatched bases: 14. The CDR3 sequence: CAWSAGRGHWVNQPQHF. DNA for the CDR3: TGTGCCTGGAGCGCAGGAAGGGGGCATTGGGTCAATCAGCCCCAGCATTTT.

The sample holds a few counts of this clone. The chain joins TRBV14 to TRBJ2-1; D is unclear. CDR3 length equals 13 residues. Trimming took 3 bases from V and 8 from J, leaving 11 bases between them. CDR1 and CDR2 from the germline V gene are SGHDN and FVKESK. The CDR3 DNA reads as TGTGCCAGCAGCCAGGCACGGGTGTATGAGCAGTTCTTC. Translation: CASSQARVYEQFF.

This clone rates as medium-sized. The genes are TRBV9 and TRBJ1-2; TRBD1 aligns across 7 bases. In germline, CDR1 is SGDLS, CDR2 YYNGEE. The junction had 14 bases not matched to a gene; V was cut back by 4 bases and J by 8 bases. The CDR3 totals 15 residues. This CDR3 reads CASSPGTERTSGYTF. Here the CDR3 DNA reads TGTGCCAGCAGCCCCGGGACAGAAAGAACGTCGGGCTACACCTTC.

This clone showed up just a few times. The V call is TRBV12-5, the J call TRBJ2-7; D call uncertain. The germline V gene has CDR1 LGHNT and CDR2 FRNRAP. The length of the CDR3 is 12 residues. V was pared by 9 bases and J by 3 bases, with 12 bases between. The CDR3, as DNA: TGTGCTAGCGCTCCCCGAGTCTACGAGCAGTACTTC. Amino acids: CASAPRVYEQYF.

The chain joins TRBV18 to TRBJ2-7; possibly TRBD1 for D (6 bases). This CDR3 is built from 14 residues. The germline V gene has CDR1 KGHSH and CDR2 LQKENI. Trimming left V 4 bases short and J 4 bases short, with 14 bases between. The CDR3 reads CASSQAGTTYEQYF. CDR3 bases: TGTGCCAGCTCACAAGCCGGGACAACTTACGAGCAGTACTTC.

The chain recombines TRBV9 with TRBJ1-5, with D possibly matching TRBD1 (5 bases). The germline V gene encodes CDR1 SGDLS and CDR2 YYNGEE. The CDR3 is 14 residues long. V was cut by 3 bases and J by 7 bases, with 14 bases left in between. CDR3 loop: CASSAFGGNQPQHF. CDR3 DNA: TGTGCCAGCAGCGCGTTCGGGGGGAACCAGCCCCAGCATTTT. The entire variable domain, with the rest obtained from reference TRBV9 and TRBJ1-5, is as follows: DSGVTQTPKHLITATGQRVTLRCSPRSGDLSVYWYQQSLDQGLQFLIQYYNGEERAKGNILERFSAQQFPDLHSELNLSSLELGDSALYFCASSAFGGNQPQHFGDGTRLSIL.

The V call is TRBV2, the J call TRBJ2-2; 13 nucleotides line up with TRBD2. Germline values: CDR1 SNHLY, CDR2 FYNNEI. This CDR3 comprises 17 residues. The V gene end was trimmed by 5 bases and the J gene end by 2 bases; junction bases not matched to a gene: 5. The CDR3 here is CASSILAGGSNTGELFF. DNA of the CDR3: TGTGCCAGCAGTATACTAGCGGGGGGGTCTAACACCGGGGAGCTGTTTTTT.

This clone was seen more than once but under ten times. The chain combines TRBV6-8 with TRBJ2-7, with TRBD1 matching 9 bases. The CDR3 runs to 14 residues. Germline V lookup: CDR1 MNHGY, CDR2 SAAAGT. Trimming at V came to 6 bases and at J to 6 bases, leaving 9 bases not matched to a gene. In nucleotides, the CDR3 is TGTGCCAGCAGCCCACCGGGACAGGGTGCCGAGCAGTACTTC. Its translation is CASSPPGQGAEQYF.